The T cell receptor (beta chain) under discussion was sequenced for a study of response to subunit inactivated influenza vaccine. Findings and caveats of the study: The authors proposed limited new T cell recruitment per seasonal influenza vaccination.

The CDR3 is 17 amino acids. Germline CDR1 is LNHDA and CDR2 is SQIVND (reference sequence). The V gene lost 5 bases and the J gene lost 2 bases, with 19 bases spanning the gap. TCRdb itself ran the RT-PCR reads through MiXCR, one entry per CDR3 protein. Of 290,000 or so distinct CDR3 sequences in the sample, roughly 22% were seen once. About this clonotype itself: Its antigen is not known.

The sample in question was PBMCs from blood, obtained less than 22 months after vaccination. The source of this sequence is a man aged 50 to 69 who received an inactivated influenza vaccine. V gene TRBV19 combines with J gene TRBJ1-5; D is unclear. CDR3 region: CASSPLEGNSGNQPQHF. The CDR3 bases are TGTGCCAGTAGTCCCCTTGAAGGGAACTCGGGCAATCAGCCCCAGCATTTT.